This TCR beta chain was identified during a study of beta chain features in type 1 diabetes. Across the study: Healthy donors and patients had similar age, gender and cell yields. Study-wide results and limits: A moderate, significant TCRB CDR3 shortening appeared in type 1 diabetes across four CD4+ subsets. The influence of HLA type on TCRB rearrangement stayed undetermined.

Reverse transcribing all isolated RNA meant expressed TCRB transcripts were sequenced. Profiled with immunoSEQ multiplex PCR; TCRdb holds only in-frame clones, not every one. The sample lists 300,000 to 400,000 clones, roughly 9% seen once, with 0.9% to 1.1% in the top ten. Remarks on this clone: Its antigen is unknown.

CDR3 size: 13 residues. V was pared by 2 bases and J by 8 bases, with 12 bases between. CDR1 and CDR2 from the germline V gene are MNHNY and SVGAGI (reference sequence). Sequencing was done on a sample of central memory CD4+ T cells from blood. The rearrangement uses TRBV6-6 and TRBJ1-2; no definite D call. The clonotype originates from a man aged 25 to 45 with type 1 diabetes. CDR3 DNA sequence: TGTGCCAGCAGTTACGGGTTCGGCCAGGGCTACACCTTC. Translation: CASSYGFGQGYTF.